The next 30 T cell receptor beta chains were all read from a single sample in a study of blood T cell repertoires in COVID-19. Assay used: immunoSEQ multiplex PCR; TCRdb lists only in-frame clones, some missing. The sample records about 230,000 clones, 85% to 90% being singletons. The sample consisted of peripheral blood. The receptor source for this set is a man in his fifties with COVID-19, enrolled during active disease.

This clone was counted once. The chain is built from TRBV19 and TRBJ2-5, with 11 bases that match TRBD2. J lost 4 bases, V lost 6 bases, and 4 bases had no gene match. In germline, CDR1 is LNHDA, CDR2 SQIVND (reference sequence). The CDR3 runs 14 residues. CDR3 bases: TGTGCCAGTAGCACTAGCGGGAGTATAGAGACCCAGTACTTC. Protein product: CASSTSGSIETQYF.

The CDR3 nucleotides are TGTGCCAGCAGCGTGGGAGGCGGGGGGCTCCCCCCGGATGAGCAGTTCTTC. Translating it yields CASSVGGGGLPPDEQFF. The chain carries TRBV9 and TRBJ2-1, with 8 bases aligning to TRBD2. This CDR3 has 17 residues. Per germline, CDR1 SGDLS and CDR2 YYNGEE. The V gene end was trimmed by 2 bases and the J gene end by 8 bases; junction bases not matched to a gene: 15.

This clone was seen just once. V and J are TRBV30 and TRBJ2-7, with TRBD1 identical over 7 bases. Per germline, CDR1 GTSNPN and CDR2 SVGIG (reference sequence). J gave up 2 bases and V 8 bases, and 12 bases lay outside the gene matches. The CDR3 is 14 amino acids. The CDR3 region has the DNA TGTGCCCTAGAACGACAGGGCTTAACCTACGAGCAGTACTTC. Translation: CALERQGLTYEQYF.

In DNA form, the CDR3 reads TGTGCCAGCAGTACCGGACAGTTGAACACTGAAGCTTTCTTT. As protein: CASSTGQLNTEAFF. V is TRBV2 and J is TRBJ1-1, with D possibly matching TRBD1 (6 bases). Trimming shortened V by 5 bases and J by 0 bases, and 10 bases separated the two germline ends. This CDR3 comprises 14 residues. Looked up from germline, CDR1 is SNHLY and CDR2 is FYNNEI.

The rearrangement links TRBV30 to TRBJ2-7, with 9 positions matching TRBD1. Germline trimming cut 3 bases from V and 2 bases from J; bases unmatched to any gene: 5. Per the germline V gene, CDR1 is GTSNPN and CDR2 is SVGIG (reference sequence). This CDR3 contains 14 residues. In nucleotides, the CDR3 is TGTGCCTGGAGGGAGGGACAGGGAACCTACGAGCAGTACTTC. Its protein is CAWREGQGTYEQYF.

This rearrangement joins TRBV15 to TRBJ2-3; TRBD1 matches 8 bases. V was clipped by 5 bases and J by 4 bases; unmatched bases: 5. Germline assignment: CDR1 LNHNV and CDR2 YYDKDF (reference sequence). The CDR3 sequence is 14 residues long. This chain's CDR3 is CATSPDRGADTQYF. The CDR3 coding sequence is TGTGCCACCAGCCCTGACAGGGGTGCAGATACGCAGTATTTT.

This chain joins TRBV15 and TRBJ2-3; D might be TRBD1 (5 bases). Per the germline V gene, CDR1 is LNHNV and CDR2 is YYDKDF (reference sequence). The CDR3 is 15 amino acids. V gave up 0 bases and J gave up 3 bases, with 10 bases separating them. The CDR3 is CATSREQVETDTQYF. The CDR3 DNA sequence: TGTGCCACCAGCAGAGAACAGGTAGAAACAGATACGCAGTATTTT. The full variable domain, in which reference TRBV15 and TRBJ2-3 provide the parts outside the CDR3, is DAMVIQNPRYQVTQFGKPVTLSCSQTLNHNVMYWYQQKSSQAPKLLFHYYDKDFNNEADTPDNFQSRRPNTSFCFLDIRSPGLGDTAMYLCATSREQVETDTQYFGPGTRLTVL.

V is TRBV2 and J is TRBJ1-1; no firm D call. V lost 6 bases and J lost 1, with 9 bases in between. There are 13 residues in the CDR3. Germline V gene lookup returns CDR1 SNHLY and CDR2 FYNNEI. CDR3 sequence reads: CASSARPNTEAFF. The CDR3 DNA reads as TGTGCCAGCAGCGCGCGCCCGAACACTGAAGCTTTCTTT.

This clone was found a few times. This chain links TRBV11-3 with TRBJ2-5, with D perhaps matching TRBD1 (5 bases). The CDR3 has 14 residues. Germline lookup yields CDR1 SGHNT and CDR2 YENEEA. V was pared by 1 base and J by 3 bases, with 9 bases between. In nucleotides, the CDR3 is TGTGCCAGCAGCTTAGGGGGCGAGAAAGAGACCCAGTACTTC. It yields the protein CASSLGGEKETQYF.

The genes are TRBV28 and TRBJ1-5, with D maybe TRBD1 (6 bases). The CDR3 length is 16 residues. Germline assignment: CDR1 MDHEN and CDR2 SYDVKM. Trimming cost V 6 bases and J 4 bases, with 19 bases left between them. The CDR3 region has the DNA TGTGCCAGCAGCGCCGCCGGCAGGGGTTTAAATCAGCCCCAGCATTTT. It translates to CASSAAGRGLNQPQHF.

The chain joins TRBV6-5 to TRBJ1-2; 8 bases fit TRBD1. The CDR3 is 15 residues long. Trimming cost V 7 bases and J 8 bases; bases outside gene matches: 15. The germline V gene encodes CDR1 MNHEY and CDR2 SVGAGI. The CDR3 DNA reads TGTGCCAGCACCGATCCGACCCAGGGGGCTTGGGGCTACACCTTC. Translating it yields CASTDPTQGAWGYTF.

This chain connects TRBV28 to TRBJ2-5; TRBD2 matches 12 bases. Germline lookup yields CDR1 MDHEN and CDR2 SYDVKM. This CDR3 is built from 17 residues. V shed 2 bases and J 4 bases; nucleotides not matched to a gene: 8. The CDR3 DNA is TGTGCCAGCAGTTTAGGGGGTACTAGCGGGGGGCTAGAGACCCAGTACTTC. Protein product: CASSLGGTSGGLETQYF.

This clone was recorded a few times. V is TRBV5-1 and J is TRBJ2-3, with TRBD1 matching over 7 bases. The CDR3 covers 16 residues. After removal of 4 bases from V and 3 bases from J, the junction contained 11 bases not matched to a gene. Germline V lookup: CDR1 SGHRS, CDR2 YFSETQ. The chain's CDR3 is CASSPTGQDGTDTQYF. The CDR3 DNA reads as TGCGCCAGCAGCCCTACAGGACAGGACGGAACAGATACGCAGTATTTT.

V usage is TRBV6-4 and J usage is TRBJ1-2; D remains unclear. The germline V gene has CDR1 MRHNA and CDR2 SNTAGT. This CDR3 spans 14 amino acids. Between the trimmed V and J ends, which lost 3 bases and 8 bases, there was a span of 16 bases. The CDR3 sequence: CASSEEGGGGGYTF. CDR3 DNA: TGTGCCAGCAGTGAAGAAGGCGGTGGTGGAGGCTACACCTTC.

This chain connects TRBV30 to TRBJ2-1; possible D gene TRBD1, 5 bases. This CDR3 spans 16 amino acids. The germline gives CDR1 GTSNPN, CDR2 SVGIG (reference sequence). V dropped 0 bases and J dropped 0 bases, with 12 bases sitting between them. CDR3 amino acids: CAWSVAYRSSYNEQFF. CDR3 bases: TGTGCCTGGAGTGTAGCGTACAGGAGCTCCTACAATGAGCAGTTCTTC.

This sequence joins TRBV29-1 and TRBJ2-1; 7 positions agree with TRBD2. V lost 6 bases, J lost 5 bases, and 7 bases stayed unmatched. This CDR3 comprises 13 residues. Germline V gives CDR1 SQVTM, CDR2 ANQGSEA. The CDR3 loop reads CSVVGGEHNEQFF. CDR3 nucleotides: TGCAGCGTAGTGGGGGGGGAGCACAATGAGCAGTTCTTC.

The chain uses TRBV7-9 and TRBJ2-3; no reliable D call. The CDR3 consists of 14 residues. With 0 bases removed from V and 3 bases from J, the gap between germline ends came to 7 bases. Germline V gives CDR1 SEHNR, CDR2 FQNEAQ (reference sequence). For the CDR3, the DNA is TGTGCCAGCAGCTTAGCGCCCACAACAGATACGCAGTATTTT. Protein sequence: CASSLAPTTDTQYF.

The genes are TRBV18 and TRBJ1-5, with TRBD1 as a possible D gene (5 bases). In germline, CDR1 is KGHSH, CDR2 LQKENI. This CDR3 region has 12 residues. With 10 bases removed from V and 3 bases from J, the gap between germline ends came to 10 bases. The CDR3 protein is CATSGTNQPQHF. CDR3 coding DNA: TGTGCCACCAGCGGGACCAATCAGCCCCAGCATTTT.

This chain joins TRBV9 and TRBJ2-7; 7 bases map to TRBD2. Losses at the gene ends were 4 bases for V and 3 bases for J; bases not matched to a gene: 13. There are 16 residues in the CDR3. Germline lookup yields CDR1 SGDLS and CDR2 YYNGEE. For the CDR3, the DNA is TGTGCCAGCAGCCCGGCGGGGAGCGGGAACCTCTACGAGCAGTACTTC. This sequence encodes CASSPAGSGNLYEQYF.

The chain combines TRBV5-6 with TRBJ2-3; 8 bases align to TRBD1. This CDR3 comprises 14 residues. CDR1 is SGHDT and CDR2 is YYEEEE in the germline V gene. The J segment lost 4 bases and the V segment lost 4 bases, leaving 5 bases of the junction unmatched. In DNA form, the CDR3 reads TGTGCCAGCAGCGACTCGACAGGGGCAGATACGCAGTATTTT. This gives the protein CASSDSTGADTQYF.

As for this clone: Other DNA sequences from this sample encode an identical CDR3 as well. The chain employs TRBV18 and TRBJ1-5, with TRBD1 matching over 9 bases. Unmatched junction bases numbered 2, after V lost 3 bases and J lost 5 bases. Germline V gene sequence: CDR1 KGHSH, CDR2 LQKENI. This CDR3 has 14 amino acids. CDR3 DNA: TGTGCCAGCTCACCCCGACAGGGGGATCAGCCCCAGCATTTT. Residues: CASSPRQGDQPQHF.

This clone was observed a single time. The CDR3 loop is CASSDRGGAQHF. The CDR3 nucleotides are TGTGCCAGCTCGGACAGGGGAGGGGCCCAGCATTTT. The J gene is TRBJ1-5, the V gene TRBV3-1 (or the pseudogene TRBV3-2); TRBD1 agrees at 9 bases. V shed 8 bases and J 11 bases; nucleotides not matched to a gene: 7. Per germline, CDR1 LGHDT and CDR2 YNNKEL (reference sequence). The CDR3 sequence is 12 residues long.

The rearrangement links TRBV6-5 to TRBJ2-3; the match to TRBD1 covers 7 bases. This CDR3 contains 15 residues. Per germline, CDR1 MNHEY and CDR2 SVGAGI. The J segment lost 5 bases and the V segment lost 5 bases, leaving 10 bases of the junction unmatched. CDR3 in amino acids: CASSTTTGVGDTQYF. CDR3 nucleotides: TGTGCCAGCAGTACTACAACAGGGGTAGGAGATACGCAGTATTTT.

This clone was seen more than once but under ten times. The V call is TRBV3-1 (or the pseudogene TRBV3-2), the J call TRBJ2-1, with 7 bases fitting TRBD2. Germline V CDR1 and CDR2: LGHDT, YNNKEL (reference sequence). CDR3 size: 13 residues. V was clipped by 2 bases and J by 15 bases; unmatched bases: 10. This CDR3 is CASSQPGGLVGFF. For the CDR3, the DNA is TGTGCCAGCAGCCAACCGGGAGGCCTGGTGGGGTTCTTC.

The V gene is TRBV6-5, the J gene TRBJ2-3, with D maybe TRBD1 (6 bases). V lost 5 bases and J 2 bases, leaving 14 bases between the germline ends. The CDR3 has 15 residues. Germline CDR1 is MNHEY and CDR2 is SVGAGI. The CDR3 spells CASSPGTHDTDTQYF. CDR3 nucleotide sequence: TGTGCCAGCAGTCCGGGGACACATGACACAGATACGCAGTATTTT.

The V and J genes are TRBV19 and TRBJ1-1; D gene ambiguous. V was clipped by 7 bases and J by 4 bases, with 19 bases between them. This CDR3 comprises 15 residues. CDR1 LNHDA and CDR2 SQIVND come from the germline V gene (reference sequence). The CDR3, as DNA: TGTGCCAGTACTCTTCTCGGTTTCGTTAGCACTGAAGCTTTCTTT. The encoded protein is CASTLLGFVSTEAFF.

The rearrangement links TRBV2 to TRBJ2-7; the D gene is possibly TRBD2 (5 bases). CDR3 size: 12 residues. Germline CDR1 reads SNHLY; CDR2 reads FYNNEI. V was clipped by 0 bases and J by 6 bases, with 6 bases between them. This CDR3 reads CASSEAGVEQYF. CDR3 in DNA: TGTGCCAGCAGTGAAGCCGGGGTCGAGCAGTACTTC.

The rearrangement links TRBV2 to TRBJ2-7, with a possible D match to TRBD1 (7 bases). The CDR3 loop spans 13 amino acids. Germline-derived CDR1 and CDR2 are SNHLY and FYNNEI. Between the trimmed V and J ends, which lost 8 bases and 3 bases, there was a span of 14 bases. CDR3 in amino acids: CASGVRGDYEQYF. DNA for the CDR3: TGTGCCAGCGGAGTCAGGGGGGACTACGAGCAGTACTTC.

This clone was seen a few times. The chain uses TRBV5-4 and TRBJ1-1; the match to TRBD1 covers 12 bases. CDR1 and CDR2 from the germline V gene are SGHNT and YYREEE (reference sequence). The CDR3 is 16 amino acids. V lost 3 bases, J lost 5 bases, and 8 bases stayed unmatched. CDR3: CASSSPGQGASTEAFF. DNA of the CDR3: TGTGCCAGCAGCTCACCGGGACAGGGGGCGAGTACTGAAGCTTTCTTT.

This chain connects TRBV19 to TRBJ1-1; D remains ambiguous. Germline V CDR1 and CDR2: LNHDA, SQIVND (reference sequence). CDR3 length equals 17 residues. V shed 0 bases and J shed 5 bases, with 19 bases lying between them. CDR3 sequence reads: CASSIDFGGRERTEAFF. The CDR3 DNA follows: TGTGCCAGTAGTATAGATTTTGGCGGGAGGGAACGTACTGAAGCTTTCTTT.